The 14 T cell receptor beta chains below come from one sample, sequenced in a study of blood T cell repertoires in COVID-19. Libraries were prepared by immunoSEQ multiplex PCR; TCRdb keeps only in-frame clonotypes and omits some of them. The data hold approximately 76,000 clones, with about 90% observed a single time. Sequencing was done on a sample of peripheral blood. The receptors originated from a human donor in a cohort sampled during active COVID-19.

This clone was picked up a small number of times. V is TRBV19 and J is TRBJ1-5; no definite D call. The CDR3 is 13 residues long. Trimming cost V 0 bases and J 9 bases, with 9 bases left between them. Germline V lookup: CDR1 LNHDA, CDR2 SQIVND (reference sequence). The DNA for the CDR3 is TGTGCCAGTAGTATAGACCGGGATGGGCCCCAGCATTTT. Translating gives CASSIDRDGPQHF.

The chain employs TRBV11-2 and TRBJ2-7; 9 bases are shared with TRBD1. V lost 6 bases and J lost 3; bases outside the gene matches: 15. The CDR3 runs 17 residues. CDR1 and CDR2 (germline): SGHAT, FQNNGV. The CDR3 coding sequence is TGTGCCAGCAGTCATTTAGGGTTCGGACAGGGGATCTACGAGCAGTACTTC. This encodes CASSHLGFGQGIYEQYF.

J is TRBJ1-2 and V is TRBV20-1; D is possibly TRBD1 (5 bases). CDR1 and CDR2 (germline): DFQATT, SNEGSKA (reference sequence). The CDR3 consists of 16 residues. The germline V and J ends were trimmed by 3 bases and 1 base, with 18 bases remaining between them. CDR3 nucleotides: TGCAGTGCTAGTTTGCTAAGGGGCTTCCGTAACTATGGCTACACCTTC. Translating it yields CSASLLRGFRNYGYTF.

This clone qualifies as medium-sized. The V and J genes are TRBV6-6 and TRBJ1-2; D gene ambiguous. Looked up from germline, CDR1 is MNHNY and CDR2 is SVGAGI (reference sequence). Trimming removed 6 bases from V and 4 bases from J, with 6 bases in between. This CDR3 is 11 amino acids long. CDR3 sequence reads: CASRALYGYTF. The CDR3 nucleotides are TGTGCCAGCAGGGCCCTCTATGGCTACACCTTC.

The rearrangement uses TRBV7-7 and TRBJ2-7, with a tentative D call TRBD1 (5 bases). The CDR3 is 10 residues long. Germline CDR1 SSHAT, CDR2 FNYEAQ (reference sequence). Between the trimmed V and J ends, which lost 10 bases and 4 bases, there was a span of 8 bases. The CDR3 loop reads CAKDSYEQYF. Here the CDR3 DNA reads TGTGCCAAAGACAGTTACGAGCAGTACTTC.

The gene calls are TRBV29-1 and TRBJ1-2, with 11 bases aligning to TRBD1. The CDR3 has 17 residues. The V and J ends lost 1 base and 4 bases, in that order; junction bases with no gene match: 11. Germline CDR1 SQVTM, CDR2 ANQGSEA. Written as DNA, the CDR3 is TGCAGCGTTGAAGCGCCTGGGACAGGGGGTCGGAGCTATGGCTACACCTTC. Amino acids: CSVEAPGTGGRSYGYTF. Full variable domain (missing parts from reference TRBV29-1 and TRBJ1-2): SAVISQKPSRDICQRGTSLTIQCQVDSQVTMMFWYRQQPGQSLTLIATANQGSEATYESGFVIDKFPISRPNLTFSTLTVSNMSPEDSSIYLCSVEAPGTGGRSYGYTFGSGTRLTVV.

This chain connects TRBV7-8 to TRBJ2-7; D gene uncertain. CDR1 is SGHVS, CDR2 FQNEAQ, per germline. CDR3 size: 13 residues. V lost 2 bases and J 3 bases, leaving 8 bases between the germline ends. The CDR3: CASSLTNNYEQYF. The CDR3, as DNA: TGTGCCAGCAGCTTAACCAACAACTACGAGCAGTACTTC.

V gene TRBV4-1 combines with J gene TRBJ1-5, with 10 bases that match TRBD1. V trimming: 5 bases; J trimming: 1 base; junction bases outside the gene matches: 2. Germline V gene data show CDR1 as MGHRA and CDR2 as YSYEKL. This CDR3 has 15 amino acids. The CDR3 DNA follows: TGCGCCAGCAGCGCGGACAGGGGGAGCAATCAGCCCCAGCATTTT. Protein sequence: CASSADRGSNQPQHF.

This chain connects TRBV10-3 to TRBJ1-2, with no clear D. The germline gives CDR1 ENHRY, CDR2 SYGVKD. The CDR3 has 15 amino acids. V was clipped by 8 bases and J by 6 bases, with 22 bases between them. CDR3 sequence: CAIAPAGWLQNGYTF. The CDR3 DNA reads TGTGCCATCGCGCCTGCTGGGTGGCTACAGAATGGCTACACCTTC.

This clone was seen only a few times. DNA of the CDR3: TGTGCCAGCAGCGTAGACACATCCTACGAGCAGTACTTC. It yields the protein CASSVDTSYEQYF. The chain employs TRBV9 and TRBJ2-7, with no clear D. V lost 0 bases and J lost 1, with 5 bases in between. Germline CDR1 reads SGDLS; CDR2 reads YYNGEE. This CDR3 contains 13 residues.

This chain uses TRBV6-6 with TRBJ1-1; D perhaps matches TRBD1 (5 bases). The CDR3 is made up of 12 amino acids. The V end lost 8 bases, the J end lost 5 bases, and 12 bases lay between the germline ends. Germline assignment: CDR1 MNHNY and CDR2 SVGAGI (reference sequence). CDR3 DNA sequence: TGTGCCAGCTCGATCAGGGTAACTGAAGCTTTCTTT. This gives the protein CASSIRVTEAFF.

J is TRBJ1-5 and V is TRBV9; D gene ambiguous. Germline CDR1 and CDR2: SGDLS and YYNGEE. The CDR3 consists of 12 residues. V was shortened by 4 bases and J by 11 bases, with 13 bases between the two germline ends. The CDR3 is CASSSASGTQHF. The CDR3 bases are TGTGCCAGCAGCTCCGCTTCCGGGACCCAGCATTTT.

V and J are TRBV27 and TRBJ1-2, with TRBD1 matching over 9 bases. CDR1 MNHEY and CDR2 SMNVEV come from the germline V gene (reference sequence). V was pared by 4 bases and J by 7 bases, with 13 bases of the junction left unmatched. This CDR3 has 16 residues. For the CDR3, the DNA is TGTGCCAGCAGTTCGGACAGGGGTAGCTTTTCTGCTGGCTACACCTTC. It encodes CASSSDRGSFSAGYTF.

This rearrangement joins TRBV27 to TRBJ1-1, with D unresolved. CDR3 size: 14 residues. Trimming cost V 2 bases and J 1 base, with 8 bases left between them. Germline CDR1 MNHEY, CDR2 SMNVEV (reference sequence). Here the CDR3 reads CASSLGRANTEAFF. CDR3 coding DNA: TGTGCCAGCAGTTTAGGGCGGGCGAACACTGAAGCTTTCTTT.